This TCR beta chain was profiled in a study of human T cells and chemical hapten exposure. Concerning this clonotype: Its specificity is unknown.

Study results and caveats: Expanded TCRs formed significantly more large CDR3 similarity clusters than controls. Unchanged with DPC sensitization were TCRs above 1 in 1000 frequency.

Each CDR3 protein gets one entry after TCRdb re-called the RACE reads with MiXCR. The table records about 140,000 distinct CDR3 sequences, about 11% of them present only once. The CDR3 covers 19 residues. After removal of 8 bases from V and 1 base from J, the junction contained 14 bases not matched to a gene. The time point: patch test 2, 6 weeks after DPC sensitization. Treatment denoted: therapeutic diphenylcyclopropenone sensitization with weekly scalp DPC. Donors were 18 to 70-year-old alopecia patients suitable for DPC. The clonotype was recovered from a woman in her forties or fifties with alopecia areata. Some clones in this sample may be carry-over from other donors' samples. The gene calls are TRBV12-3 or TRBV12-4 and TRBJ2-1; 13 positions agree with TRBD2. Sequenced material: whole blood, taken in connection with sensitization to the hapten diphenylcyclopropenone (DPC). The CDR3 sequence is CASGWVGLAGVGSYNEQFF. CDR3 bases: TGTGCCAGCGGTTGGGTCGGACTAGCGGGAGTAGGGTCCTACAATGAGCAGTTCTTC.